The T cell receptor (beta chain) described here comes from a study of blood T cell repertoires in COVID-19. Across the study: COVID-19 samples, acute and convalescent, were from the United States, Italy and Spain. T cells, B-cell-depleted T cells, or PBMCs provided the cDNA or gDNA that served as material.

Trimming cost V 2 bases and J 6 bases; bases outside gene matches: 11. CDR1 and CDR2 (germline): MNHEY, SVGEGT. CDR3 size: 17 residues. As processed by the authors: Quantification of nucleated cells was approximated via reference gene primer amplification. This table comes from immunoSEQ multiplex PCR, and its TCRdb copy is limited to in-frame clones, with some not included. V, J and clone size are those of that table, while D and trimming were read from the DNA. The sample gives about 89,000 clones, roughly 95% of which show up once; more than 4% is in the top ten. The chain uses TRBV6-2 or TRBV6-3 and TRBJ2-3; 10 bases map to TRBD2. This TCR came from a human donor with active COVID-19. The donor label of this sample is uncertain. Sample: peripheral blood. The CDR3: CASSYTRSGRARDTQYF. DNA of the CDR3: TGTGCCAGCAGTTACACTAGGAGCGGGAGGGCCAGGGATACGCAGTATTTT.